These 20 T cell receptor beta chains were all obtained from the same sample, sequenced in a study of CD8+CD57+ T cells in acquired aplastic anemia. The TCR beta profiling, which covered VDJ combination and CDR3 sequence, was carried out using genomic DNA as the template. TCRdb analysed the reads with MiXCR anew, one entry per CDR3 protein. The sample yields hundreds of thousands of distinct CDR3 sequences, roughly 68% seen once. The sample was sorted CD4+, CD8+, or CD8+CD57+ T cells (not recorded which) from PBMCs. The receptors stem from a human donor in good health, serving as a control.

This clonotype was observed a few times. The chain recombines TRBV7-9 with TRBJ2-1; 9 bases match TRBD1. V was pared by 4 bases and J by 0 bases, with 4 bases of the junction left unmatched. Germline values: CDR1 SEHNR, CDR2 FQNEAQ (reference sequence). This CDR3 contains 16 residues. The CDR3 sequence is CASSSDRGSSYNEQFF. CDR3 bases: TGTGCCAGCAGCTCCGACAGGGGGAGCTCCTACAATGAGCAGTTCTTC.

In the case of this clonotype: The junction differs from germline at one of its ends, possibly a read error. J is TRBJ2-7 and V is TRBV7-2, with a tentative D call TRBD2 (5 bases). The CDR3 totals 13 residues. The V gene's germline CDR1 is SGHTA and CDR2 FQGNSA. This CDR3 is CASSLGRGYGEYF. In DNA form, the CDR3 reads TGCGCCAGCAGCTTGGGCCGCGGGTACGGGGAGTACTTC.

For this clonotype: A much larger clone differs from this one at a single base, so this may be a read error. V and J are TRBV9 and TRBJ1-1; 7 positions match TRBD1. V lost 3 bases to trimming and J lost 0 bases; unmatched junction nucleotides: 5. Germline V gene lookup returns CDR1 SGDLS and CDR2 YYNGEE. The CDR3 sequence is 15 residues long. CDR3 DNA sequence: TGTGCCAGCAGCGCAGGGGGGGCCCTGAACACTGAAGCTTTCTTT. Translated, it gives CASSAGGALNTEAFF. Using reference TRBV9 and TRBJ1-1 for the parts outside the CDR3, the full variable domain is DSGVTQTPKHLITATGQRVTLRCSPRSGDLSVYWYQQSLDQGLQFLIQYYNGEERAKGNILERFSAQQFPDLHSELNLSSLELGDSALYFCASSAGGALNTEAFFGQGTRLTVV.

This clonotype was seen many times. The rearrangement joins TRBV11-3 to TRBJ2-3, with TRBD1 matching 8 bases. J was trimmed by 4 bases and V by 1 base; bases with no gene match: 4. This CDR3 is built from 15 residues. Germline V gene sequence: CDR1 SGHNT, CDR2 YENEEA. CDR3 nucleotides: TGTGCCAGCAGCTTAGGGACAGGGAAAGCAGATACGCAGTATTTT. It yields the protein CASSLGTGKADTQYF. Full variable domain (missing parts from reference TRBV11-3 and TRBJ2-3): EAGVVQSPRYKIIEKKQPVAFWCNPISGHNTLYWYLQNLGQGPELLIRYENEEAVDDSQLPKDRFSAERLKGVDSTLKIQPAELGDSAVYLCASSLGTGKADTQYFGPGTRLTVL.

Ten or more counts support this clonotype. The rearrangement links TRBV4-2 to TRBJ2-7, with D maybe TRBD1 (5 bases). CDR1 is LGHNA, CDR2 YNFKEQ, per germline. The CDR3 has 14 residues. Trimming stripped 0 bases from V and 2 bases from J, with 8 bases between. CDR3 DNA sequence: TGTGCCAGCAGCCAAGAGGTACAGGCCTACGAGCAGTACTTC. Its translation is CASSQEVQAYEQYF.

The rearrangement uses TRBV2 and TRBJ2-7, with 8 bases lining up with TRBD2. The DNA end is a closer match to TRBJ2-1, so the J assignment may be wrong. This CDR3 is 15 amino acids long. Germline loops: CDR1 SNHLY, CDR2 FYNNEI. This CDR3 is CASSEAGGAYNEQFF. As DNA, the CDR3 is TGTGCCAGCAGTGAGGCCGGGGGGGCCTACAATGAGCAGTTCTTC.

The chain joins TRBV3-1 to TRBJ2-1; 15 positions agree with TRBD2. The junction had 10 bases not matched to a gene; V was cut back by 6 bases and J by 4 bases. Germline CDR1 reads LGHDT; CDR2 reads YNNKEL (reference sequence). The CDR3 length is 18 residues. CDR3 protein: CASRRVEGLAGGYNEQFF. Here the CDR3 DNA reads TGTGCCAGCAGACGAGTAGAGGGACTAGCGGGGGGATACAATGAGCAGTTCTTC.

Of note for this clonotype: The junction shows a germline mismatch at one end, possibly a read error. Here the CDR3 DNA reads TGTGCCAGCAGCTTGGGGATCTGTGGGGCCAAAGTCCTGACTTTC. Encoded protein: CASSLGICGAKVLTF. This chain uses TRBV5-1 with TRBJ2-6, with D perhaps matching TRBD1 (5 bases). Germline CDR1 is SGHRS and CDR2 is YFSETQ. The CDR3 runs to 15 residues.

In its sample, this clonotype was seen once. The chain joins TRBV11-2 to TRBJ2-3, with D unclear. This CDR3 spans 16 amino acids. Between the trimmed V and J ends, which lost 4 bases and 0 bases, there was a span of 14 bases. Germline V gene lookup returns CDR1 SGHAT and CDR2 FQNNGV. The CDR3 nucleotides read TGTGCCAGCAGCTCCCAGCGCATACAGAGCACAGATACGCAGTATTTT. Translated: CASSSQRIQSTDTQYF. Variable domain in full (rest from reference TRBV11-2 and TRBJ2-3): EAGVAQSPRYKIIEKRQSVAFWCNPISGHATLYWYQQILGQGPKLLIQFQNNGVVDDSQLPKDRFSAERLKGVDSTLKIQPAKLEDSAVYLCASSSQRIQSTDTQYFGPGTRLTVL.

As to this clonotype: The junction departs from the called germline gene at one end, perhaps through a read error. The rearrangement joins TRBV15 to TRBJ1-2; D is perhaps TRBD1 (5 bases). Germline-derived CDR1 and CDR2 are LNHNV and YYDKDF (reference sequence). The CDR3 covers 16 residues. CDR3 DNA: TGTGCCACCAGCCAAGATCTTGGACACGTCAACAATGGCGACACCTTC. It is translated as CATSQDLGHVNNGDTF.

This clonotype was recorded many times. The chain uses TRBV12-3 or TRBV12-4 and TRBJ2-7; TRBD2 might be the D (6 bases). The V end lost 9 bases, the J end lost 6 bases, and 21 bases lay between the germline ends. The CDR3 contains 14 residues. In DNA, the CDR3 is TGTGCCAGGATACCGAGTATCAGGGAGGCCGAGCAGTACTTC. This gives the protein CARIPSIREAEQYF.

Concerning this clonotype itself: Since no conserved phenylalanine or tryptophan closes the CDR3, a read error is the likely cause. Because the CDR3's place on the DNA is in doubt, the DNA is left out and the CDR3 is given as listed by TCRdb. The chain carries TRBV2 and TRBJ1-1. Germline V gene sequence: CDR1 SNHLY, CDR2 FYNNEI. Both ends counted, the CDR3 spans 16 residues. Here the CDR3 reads CASSDAGPDYGYTFVS.

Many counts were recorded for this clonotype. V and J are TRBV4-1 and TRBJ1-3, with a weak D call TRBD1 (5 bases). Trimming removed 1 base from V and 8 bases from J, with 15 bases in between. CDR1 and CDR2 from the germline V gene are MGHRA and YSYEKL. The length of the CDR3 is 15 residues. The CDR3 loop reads CASSQAPRVVDTIYF. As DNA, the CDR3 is TGCGCCAGCAGCCAAGCTCCCAGGGTGGTAGACACCATATATTTT.

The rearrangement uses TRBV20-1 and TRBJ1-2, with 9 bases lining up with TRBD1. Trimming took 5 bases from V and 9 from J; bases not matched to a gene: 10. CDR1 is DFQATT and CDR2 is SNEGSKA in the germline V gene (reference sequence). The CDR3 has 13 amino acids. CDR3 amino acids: CSAARDREYSYTF. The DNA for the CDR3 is TGCAGTGCTGCCCGGGACAGGGAATACAGCTACACCTTC.

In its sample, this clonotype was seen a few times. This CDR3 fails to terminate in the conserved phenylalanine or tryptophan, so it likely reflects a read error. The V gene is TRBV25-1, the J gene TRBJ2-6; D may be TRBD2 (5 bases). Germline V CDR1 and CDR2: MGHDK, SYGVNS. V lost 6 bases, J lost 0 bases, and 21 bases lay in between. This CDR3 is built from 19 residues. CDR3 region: CASRSAAPVIHSGANVLTL. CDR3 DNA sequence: TGTGCCAGCAGATCAGCGGCCCCGGTGATTCACTCTGGGGCCAACGTCCTGACTCTC.

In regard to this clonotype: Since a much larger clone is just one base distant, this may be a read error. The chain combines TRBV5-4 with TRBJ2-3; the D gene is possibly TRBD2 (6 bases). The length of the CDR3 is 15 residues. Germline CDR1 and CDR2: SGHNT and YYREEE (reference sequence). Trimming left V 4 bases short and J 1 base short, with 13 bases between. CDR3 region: CASSGGIGCTDTQYF. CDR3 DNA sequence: TGTGCCAGCAGCGGCGGGATTGGGTGCACAGATACGCAGTATTTT.

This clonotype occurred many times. The CDR3 region is CASSPRTGETQYF. CDR3 DNA: TGTGCCAGTAGTCCCCGGACGGGAGAGACCCAGTACTTC. The chain carries TRBV19 and TRBJ2-5; D gene uncertain. CDR1 and CDR2 from the germline V gene are LNHDA and SQIVND (reference sequence). The CDR3 has 13 amino acids. V was clipped by 5 bases and J by 4 bases, with 11 bases between them.

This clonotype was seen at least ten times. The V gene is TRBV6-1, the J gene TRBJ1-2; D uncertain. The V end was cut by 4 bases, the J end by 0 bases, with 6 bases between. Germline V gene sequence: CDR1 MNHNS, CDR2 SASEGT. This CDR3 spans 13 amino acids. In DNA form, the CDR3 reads TGTGCCAGCAGTGGAGGGACTAACTATGGCTACACCTTC. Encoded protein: CASSGGTNYGYTF.

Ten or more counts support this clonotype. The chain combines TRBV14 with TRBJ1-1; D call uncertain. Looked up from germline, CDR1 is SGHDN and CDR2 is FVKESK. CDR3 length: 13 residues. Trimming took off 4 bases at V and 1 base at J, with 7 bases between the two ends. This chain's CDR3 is CASSPETNTEAFF. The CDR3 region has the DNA TGTGCCAGCAGCCCGGAGACGAACACTGAAGCTTTCTTT.

This CDR3 reads CASLTTDTQYF. DNA of the CDR3: TGTGCCAGCTTGACTACAGATACGCAGTATTTT. The chain recombines TRBV6-6 with TRBJ2-3; D unresolved. This CDR3 has 11 residues. Germline V gene sequence: CDR1 MNHNY, CDR2 SVGAGI (reference sequence). V was pared by 8 bases and J by 3 bases, with 6 bases between.